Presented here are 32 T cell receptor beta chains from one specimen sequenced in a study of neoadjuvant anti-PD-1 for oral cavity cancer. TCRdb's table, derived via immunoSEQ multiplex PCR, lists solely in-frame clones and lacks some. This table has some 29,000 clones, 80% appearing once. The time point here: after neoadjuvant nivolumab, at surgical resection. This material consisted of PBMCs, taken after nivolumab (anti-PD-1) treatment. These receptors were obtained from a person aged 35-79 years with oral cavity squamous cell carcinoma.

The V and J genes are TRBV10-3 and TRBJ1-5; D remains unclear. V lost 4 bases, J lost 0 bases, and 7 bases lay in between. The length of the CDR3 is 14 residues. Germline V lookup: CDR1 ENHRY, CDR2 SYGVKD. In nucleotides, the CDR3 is TGTGCCATCAGTGGCGAGTATAGCAATCAGCCCCAGCATTTT. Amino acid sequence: CAISGEYSNQPQHF.

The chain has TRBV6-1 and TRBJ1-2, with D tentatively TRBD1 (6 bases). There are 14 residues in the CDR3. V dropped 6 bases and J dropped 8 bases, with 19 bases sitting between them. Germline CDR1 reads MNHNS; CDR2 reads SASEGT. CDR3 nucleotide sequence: TGTGCCAGCAGAGAATCCGGAGGGGGTTGGGGCTACACCTTC. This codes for CASRESGGGWGYTF.

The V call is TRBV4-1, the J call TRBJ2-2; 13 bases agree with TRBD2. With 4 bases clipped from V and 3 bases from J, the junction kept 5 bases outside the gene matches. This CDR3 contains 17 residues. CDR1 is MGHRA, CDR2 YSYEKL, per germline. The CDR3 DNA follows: TGCGCCAGCAGCCTTACGACTAGCGGGGGGTACACCGGGGAGCTGTTTTTT. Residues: CASSLTTSGGYTGELFF.

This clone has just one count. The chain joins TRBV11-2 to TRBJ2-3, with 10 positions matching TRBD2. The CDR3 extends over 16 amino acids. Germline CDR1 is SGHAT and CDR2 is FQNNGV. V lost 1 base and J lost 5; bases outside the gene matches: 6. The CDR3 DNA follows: TGTGCCAGCAGCTTAGGACGTAGCGGGGGGATAGATACGCAGTATTTT. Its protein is CASSLGRSGGIDTQYF.

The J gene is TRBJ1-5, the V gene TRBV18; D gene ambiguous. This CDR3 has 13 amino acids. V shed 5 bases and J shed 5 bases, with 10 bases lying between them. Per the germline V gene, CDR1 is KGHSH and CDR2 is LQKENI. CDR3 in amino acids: CASSAGIDQPQHF. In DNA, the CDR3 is TGTGCCAGCTCAGCGGGGATCGATCAGCCCCAGCATTTT. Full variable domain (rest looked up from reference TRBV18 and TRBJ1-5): NAGVMQNPRHLVRRRGQEARLRCSPMKGHSHVYWYRQLPEEGLKFMVYLQKENIIDESGMPKERFSAEFPKEGPSILRIQQVVRGDSAAYFCASSAGIDQPQHFGDGTRLSIL.

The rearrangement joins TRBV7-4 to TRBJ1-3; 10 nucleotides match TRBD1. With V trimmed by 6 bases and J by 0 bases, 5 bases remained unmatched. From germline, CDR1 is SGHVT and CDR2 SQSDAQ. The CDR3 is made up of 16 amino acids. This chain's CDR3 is CASSSRDRGSGNTIYF. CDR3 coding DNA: TGTGCCAGCAGTTCCCGGGACAGGGGCTCTGGAAACACCATATATTTT.

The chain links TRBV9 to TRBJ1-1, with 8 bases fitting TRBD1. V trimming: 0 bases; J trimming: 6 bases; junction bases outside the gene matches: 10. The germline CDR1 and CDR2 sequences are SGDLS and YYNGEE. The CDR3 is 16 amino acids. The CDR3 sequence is CASSVDQGALISEAFF. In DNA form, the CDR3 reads TGTGCCAGCAGCGTAGACCAGGGGGCGCTTATATCTGAAGCTTTCTTT.

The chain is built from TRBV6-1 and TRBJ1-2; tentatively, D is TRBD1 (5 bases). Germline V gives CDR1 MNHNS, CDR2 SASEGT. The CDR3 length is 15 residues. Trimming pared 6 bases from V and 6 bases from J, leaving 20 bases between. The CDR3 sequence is CASSAAGFLGDGYTF. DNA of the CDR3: TGTGCCAGCAGCGCAGCGGGGTTCCTGGGGGATGGCTACACCTTC.

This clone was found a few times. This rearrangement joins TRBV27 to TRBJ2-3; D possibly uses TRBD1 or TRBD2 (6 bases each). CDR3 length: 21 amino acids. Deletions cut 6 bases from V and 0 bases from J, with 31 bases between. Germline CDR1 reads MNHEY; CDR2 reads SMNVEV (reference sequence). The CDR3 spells CASSPFPPKMRGATSTDTQYF. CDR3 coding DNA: TGTGCCAGCAGCCCCTTCCCTCCCAAAATGAGGGGGGCCACTAGCACAGATACGCAGTATTTT.

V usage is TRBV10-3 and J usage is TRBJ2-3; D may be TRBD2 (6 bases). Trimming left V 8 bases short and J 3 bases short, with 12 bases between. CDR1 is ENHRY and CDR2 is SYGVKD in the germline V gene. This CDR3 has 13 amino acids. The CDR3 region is CAILSGTTDTQYF. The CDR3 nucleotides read TGTGCCATCCTTAGCGGTACTACAGATACGCAGTATTTT.

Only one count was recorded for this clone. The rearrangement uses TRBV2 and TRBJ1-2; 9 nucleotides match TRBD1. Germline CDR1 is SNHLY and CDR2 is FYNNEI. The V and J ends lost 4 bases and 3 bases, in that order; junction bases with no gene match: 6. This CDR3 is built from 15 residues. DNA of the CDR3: TGTGCCAGCAGTGGGGGACAGGGTCTCTACTATGGCTACACCTTC. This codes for CASSGGQGLYYGYTF. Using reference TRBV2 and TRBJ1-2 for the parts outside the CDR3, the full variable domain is EPEVTQTPSHQVTQMGQEVILRCVPISNHLYFYWYRQILGQKVEFLVSFYNNEISEKSEIFDDQFSVERPDGSNFTLKIRSTKLEDSAMYFCASSGGQGLYYGYTFGSGTRLTVV.

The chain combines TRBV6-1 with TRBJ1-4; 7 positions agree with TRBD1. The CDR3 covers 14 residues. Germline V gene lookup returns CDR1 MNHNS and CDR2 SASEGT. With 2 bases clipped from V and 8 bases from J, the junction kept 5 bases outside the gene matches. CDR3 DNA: TGTGCCAGCAGTGAACCGACAGGGAGGGAAAAACTGTTTTTT. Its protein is CASSEPTGREKLFF.

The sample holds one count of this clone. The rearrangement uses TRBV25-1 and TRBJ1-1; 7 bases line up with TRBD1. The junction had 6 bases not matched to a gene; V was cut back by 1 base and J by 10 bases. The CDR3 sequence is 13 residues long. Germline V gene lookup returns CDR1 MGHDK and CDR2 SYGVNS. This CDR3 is CASSEWDRTGAFF. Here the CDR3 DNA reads TGTGCCAGCAGTGAATGGGACAGAACCGGAGCTTTCTTT.

This chain's CDR3 is CASSIVQAYNEQFF. The CDR3 nucleotides are TGTGCCAGTAGTATTGTCCAAGCCTACAATGAGCAGTTCTTC. This chain connects TRBV19 to TRBJ2-1; the D is unclear. The germline CDR1 and CDR2 sequences are LNHDA and SQIVND (reference sequence). This CDR3 comprises 14 residues. The V and J ends lost 3 bases and 2 bases respectively, with 8 bases between them. The variable domain in full, with the rest retrieved from reference TRBV19 and TRBJ2-1, is DGGITQSPKYLFRKEGQNVTLSCEQNLNHDAMYWYRQDPGQGLRLIYYSQIVNDFQKGDIAEGYSVSREKKESFPLTVTSAQKNPTAFYLCASSIVQAYNEQFFGPGTRLTVL.

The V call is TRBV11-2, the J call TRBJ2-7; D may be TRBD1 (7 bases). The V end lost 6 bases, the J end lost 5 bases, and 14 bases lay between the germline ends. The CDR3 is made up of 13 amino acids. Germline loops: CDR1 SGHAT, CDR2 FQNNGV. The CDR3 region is CASRRTTGDEQYF. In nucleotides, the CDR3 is TGTGCCAGCAGGCGGACTACAGGGGACGAGCAGTACTTC.

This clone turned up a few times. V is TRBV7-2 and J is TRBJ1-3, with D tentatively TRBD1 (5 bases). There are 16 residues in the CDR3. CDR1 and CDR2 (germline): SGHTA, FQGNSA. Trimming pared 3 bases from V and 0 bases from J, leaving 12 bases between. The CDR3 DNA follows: TGTGCCAGCAGCTTGCGACAGCTTAGCTCTGGAAACACCATATATTTT. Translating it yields CASSLRQLSSGNTIYF.

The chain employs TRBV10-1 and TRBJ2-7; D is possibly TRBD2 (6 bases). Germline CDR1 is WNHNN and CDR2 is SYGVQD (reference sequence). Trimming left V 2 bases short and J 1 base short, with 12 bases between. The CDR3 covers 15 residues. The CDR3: CASSEGLAESYEQYF. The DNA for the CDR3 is TGCGCCAGCAGTGAGGGTTTAGCGGAATCCTACGAGCAGTACTTC.

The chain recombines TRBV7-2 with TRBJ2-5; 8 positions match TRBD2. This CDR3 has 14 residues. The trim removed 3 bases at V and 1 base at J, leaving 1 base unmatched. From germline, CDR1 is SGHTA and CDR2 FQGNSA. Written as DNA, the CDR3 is TGTGCCAGCAGCTTCGGGGGGGGCCAAGAGACCCAGTACTTC. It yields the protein CASSFGGGQETQYF.

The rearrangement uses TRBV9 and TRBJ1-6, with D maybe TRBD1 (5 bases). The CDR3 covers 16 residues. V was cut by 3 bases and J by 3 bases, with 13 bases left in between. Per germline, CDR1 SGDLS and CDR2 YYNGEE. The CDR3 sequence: CASSANAGDYNSPLHF. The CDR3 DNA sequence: TGTGCCAGCAGCGCAAATGCGGGGGACTATAATTCACCCCTCCACTTT.

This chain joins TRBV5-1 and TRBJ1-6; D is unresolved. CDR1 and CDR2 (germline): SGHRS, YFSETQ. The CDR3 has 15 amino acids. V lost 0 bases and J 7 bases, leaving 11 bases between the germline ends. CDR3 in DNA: TGCGCCAGCAGCTTGGAAGGGCAGCGGAATTCACCCCTCCACTTT. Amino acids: CASSLEGQRNSPLHF.

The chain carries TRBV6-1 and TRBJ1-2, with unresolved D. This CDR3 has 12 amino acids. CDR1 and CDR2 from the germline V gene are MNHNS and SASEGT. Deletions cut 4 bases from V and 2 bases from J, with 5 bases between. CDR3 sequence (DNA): TGTGCCAGCAGTGGGTTAAACTATGGCTACACCTTC. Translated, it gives CASSGLNYGYTF.

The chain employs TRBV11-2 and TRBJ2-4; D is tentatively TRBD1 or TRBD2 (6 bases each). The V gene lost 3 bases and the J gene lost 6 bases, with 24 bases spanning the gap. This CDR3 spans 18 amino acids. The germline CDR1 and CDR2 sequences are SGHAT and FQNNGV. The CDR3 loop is CASSFIGHRGRGRNIQYF. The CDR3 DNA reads TGTGCCAGCAGCTTTATAGGTCATCGGGGGCGCGGAAGAAACATTCAGTACTTC.

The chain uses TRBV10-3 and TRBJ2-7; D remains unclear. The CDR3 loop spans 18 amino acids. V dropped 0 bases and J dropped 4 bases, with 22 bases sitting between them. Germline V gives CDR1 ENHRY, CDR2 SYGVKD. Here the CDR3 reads CAISESNVRSGRSYEQYF. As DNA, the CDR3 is TGTGCCATCAGTGAGTCGAACGTCCGATCAGGCAGGAGTTACGAGCAGTACTTC.

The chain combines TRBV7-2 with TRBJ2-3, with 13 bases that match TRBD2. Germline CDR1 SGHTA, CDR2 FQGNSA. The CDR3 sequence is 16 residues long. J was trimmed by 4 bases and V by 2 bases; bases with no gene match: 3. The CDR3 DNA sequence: TGTGCCAGCAGCTTAACTAGCGGGGGGGCCCCAGATACGCAGTATTTT. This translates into CASSLTSGGAPDTQYF.

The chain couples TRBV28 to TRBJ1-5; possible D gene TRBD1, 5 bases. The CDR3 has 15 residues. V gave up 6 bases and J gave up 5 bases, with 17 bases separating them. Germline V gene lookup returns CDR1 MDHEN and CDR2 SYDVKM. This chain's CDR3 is CASSTPAGRHQPQHF. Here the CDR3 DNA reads TGTGCCAGCAGCACCCCCGCAGGGCGCCATCAGCCCCAGCATTTT.

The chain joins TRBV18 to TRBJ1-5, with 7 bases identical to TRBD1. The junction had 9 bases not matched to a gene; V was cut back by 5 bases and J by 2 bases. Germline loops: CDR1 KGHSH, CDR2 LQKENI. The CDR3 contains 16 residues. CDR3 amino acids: CASSWDPGTGNQPQHF. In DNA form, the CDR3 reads TGTGCCAGCTCATGGGACCCCGGGACAGGCAATCAGCCCCAGCATTTT.

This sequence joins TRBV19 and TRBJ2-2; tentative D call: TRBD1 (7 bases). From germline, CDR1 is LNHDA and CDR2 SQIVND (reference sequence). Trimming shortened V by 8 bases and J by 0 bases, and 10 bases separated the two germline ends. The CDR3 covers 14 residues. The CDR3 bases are TGTGCCAGTGCGGGACAGTCGAACACCGGGGAGCTGTTTTTT. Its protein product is CASAGQSNTGELFF.

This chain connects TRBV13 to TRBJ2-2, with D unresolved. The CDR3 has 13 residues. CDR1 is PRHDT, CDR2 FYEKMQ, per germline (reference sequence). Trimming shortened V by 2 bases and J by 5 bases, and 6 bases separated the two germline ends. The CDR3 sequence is CASSLYLTGELFF. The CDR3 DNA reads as TGTGCCAGCAGCTTATATTTGACCGGGGAGCTGTTTTTT. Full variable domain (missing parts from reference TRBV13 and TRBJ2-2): AAGVIQSPRHLIKEKRETATLKCYPIPRHDTVYWYQQGPGQDPQFLISFYEKMQSDKGSIPDRFSAQQFSDYHSELNMSSLELGDSALYFCASSLYLTGELFFGEGSRLTVL.

The CDR3 here is CASSLSVDGNTGELFF. In nucleotides, the CDR3 is TGCGCCAGCAGCTTGTCCGTAGACGGCAACACCGGGGAGCTGTTTTTT. This chain connects TRBV5-1 to TRBJ2-2, with unresolved D. The CDR3 extends over 16 amino acids. Deletions cut 1 base from V and 2 bases from J, with 12 bases between. From germline, CDR1 is SGHRS and CDR2 YFSETQ.

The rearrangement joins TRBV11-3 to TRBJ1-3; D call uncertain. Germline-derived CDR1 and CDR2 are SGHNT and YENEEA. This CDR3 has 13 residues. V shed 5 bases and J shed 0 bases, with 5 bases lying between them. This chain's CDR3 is CASSGDSGNTIYF. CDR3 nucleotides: TGTGCCAGCAGCGGGGACTCTGGAAACACCATATATTTT.

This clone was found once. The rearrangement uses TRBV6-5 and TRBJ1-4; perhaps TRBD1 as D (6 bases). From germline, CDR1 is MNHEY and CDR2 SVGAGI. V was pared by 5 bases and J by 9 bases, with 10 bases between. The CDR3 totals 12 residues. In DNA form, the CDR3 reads TGTGCCAGCAGTCCCGGACAGCAAAAACTGTTTTTT. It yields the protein CASSPGQQKLFF.

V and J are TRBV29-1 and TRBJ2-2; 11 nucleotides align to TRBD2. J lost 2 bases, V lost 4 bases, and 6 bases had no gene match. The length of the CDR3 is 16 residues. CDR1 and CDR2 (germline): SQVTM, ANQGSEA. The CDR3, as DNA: TGCAGCGTTGGAGCTAGCGGGGGGTTTAACACCGGGGAGCTGTTTTTT. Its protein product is CSVGASGGFNTGELFF.